Shown below are 18 T cell receptor beta chains from a single sample sequenced in a study of identical twins. One entry per CDR3 protein, called by TCRdb with MiXCR from the 5' RACE reads. The sample consists of under 900,000 distinct CDR3 sequences, approximately 13% of them appearing once. The same specimen was also included in a second study, on yellow fever vaccine responses in identical twins.

Sequencing used PBMCs. All receptors derive from a young woman in good health.

This clonotype was found a few times. The chain joins TRBV5-1 to TRBJ1-5; TRBD1 agrees at 8 bases. Germline-derived CDR1 and CDR2 are SGHRS and YFSETQ. This CDR3 comprises 15 residues. Trimming cost V 6 bases and J 2 bases; bases outside gene matches: 7. CDR3 sequence (DNA): TGCGCCAGCAAACCCGGACAGGGTGGCAATCAGCCCCAGCATTTT. Translated, it gives CASKPGQGGNQPQHF.

CDR3 loop: CASSLGGQTTNEKLFF. Written as DNA, the CDR3 is TGTGCCAGCAGTTTAGGGGGACAGACAACTAATGAAAAACTGTTTTTT. This rearrangement joins TRBV12-3 or TRBV12-4 to TRBJ1-4; 7 bases match TRBD1. The CDR3 extends over 16 amino acids. Trimming took 1 base from V and 0 from J; bases not matched to a gene: 2.

Only a few counts were recorded for this clonotype. This sequence joins TRBV29-1 and TRBJ1-1; TRBD1 agrees at 7 bases. The CDR3 is 13 residues long. Germline V lookup: CDR1 SQVTM, CDR2 ANQGSEA. V trimming: 5 bases; J trimming: 1 base; junction bases outside the gene matches: 4. In nucleotides, the CDR3 is TGCAGCGTTCAAGGGGGCGGGAACACTGAAGCTTTCTTT. It yields the protein CSVQGGGNTEAFF.

The chain couples TRBV18 to TRBJ2-3; 11 bases match TRBD2. CDR1 KGHSH and CDR2 LQKENI come from the germline V gene. V lost 3 bases to trimming and J lost 2 bases; unmatched junction nucleotides: 7. The CDR3 sequence is 17 residues long. CDR3 protein: CASSPRSLAGVTDTQYF. CDR3 in DNA: TGTGCCAGCTCACCTCGATCACTAGCGGGAGTCACAGATACGCAGTATTTT. Based on the CDR3 plus reference TRBV18 and TRBJ2-3, the full variable domain is NAGVMQNPRHLVRRRGQEARLRCSPMKGHSHVYWYRQLPEEGLKFMVYLQKENIIDESGMPKERFSAEFPKEGPSILRIQQVVRGDSAAYFCASSPRSLAGVTDTQYFGPGTRLTVL.

This clonotype was counted only a few times. DNA for the CDR3: TGTGCCAGCTCCCGAGGTGGCAGTGGGTTGGGCGAGCAGTACTTC. As protein: CASSRGGSGLGEQYF. V and J are TRBV28 and TRBJ2-7; D gene ambiguous. The germline V and J ends were trimmed by 8 bases and 6 bases, with 23 bases remaining between them. The germline V gene has CDR1 MDHEN and CDR2 SYDVKM. The CDR3 loop spans 15 amino acids.

V usage is TRBV7-9 and J usage is TRBJ2-1; 8 bases map to TRBD2. After removal of 11 bases from V and 8 bases from J, the junction contained 5 bases not matched to a gene. The CDR3 contains 11 residues. The germline CDR1 and CDR2 sequences are SEHNR and FQNEAQ (reference sequence). CDR3 residues: CACRAGDEQFF. CDR3 in DNA: TGTGCCTGCCGAGCGGGAGATGAGCAGTTCTTC.

V usage is TRBV7-2 and J usage is TRBJ2-3; D call uncertain. This CDR3 has 14 amino acids. The germline V and J ends were trimmed by 2 bases and 6 bases, with 12 bases remaining between them. The germline V gene encodes CDR1 SGHTA and CDR2 FQGNSA. The CDR3 sequence: CASSLNGFADTQYF. CDR3 DNA: TGTGCCAGCAGCTTAAATGGTTTCGCGGATACGCAGTATTTT.

V usage is TRBV4-1 and J usage is TRBJ1-5; TRBD1 might be the D (5 bases). V was cut by 1 base and J by 5 bases, with 18 bases left in between. CDR1 and CDR2 from the germline V gene are MGHRA and YSYEKL. CDR3 length equals 17 residues. CDR3 DNA: TGCGCCAGCAGCCAAGGGGGCATAATGAAGCGTGATCAGCCCCAGCATTTT. It codes for CASSQGGIMKRDQPQHF.

The chain carries TRBV6-1 and TRBJ2-1; TRBD2 matches at 12 bases. Per the germline V gene, CDR1 is MNHNS and CDR2 is SASEGT. The CDR3 covers 16 residues. Germline trimming cut 6 bases from V and 8 bases from J; bases unmatched to any gene: 11. CDR3 loop: CASSSLTSGSWDEQFF. The CDR3 DNA sequence: TGTGCCAGCAGCTCCTTGACTAGCGGGAGTTGGGATGAGCAGTTCTTC.

This clonotype was recorded at least ten times. This chain uses TRBV10-3 with TRBJ2-5, with TRBD1 matching over 7 bases. The CDR3 consists of 17 residues. V lost 0 bases, J lost 4 bases, and 11 bases stayed unmatched. The germline V gene encodes CDR1 ENHRY and CDR2 SYGVKD. CDR3 bases: TGTGCCATCAGTGAGTCTCTTGTACAGGGGATAGGAGAGACCCAGTACTTC. This encodes CAISESLVQGIGETQYF.

The chain links TRBV28 to TRBJ2-7; 7 bases map to TRBD1. V shed 5 bases, J shed 3 bases, and the junction held 10 bases outside the gene matches. The CDR3 has 15 amino acids. The V gene's germline CDR1 is MDHEN and CDR2 SYDVKM. This chain's CDR3 is CASSTPGTAGYEQYF. The CDR3, as DNA: TGTGCCAGCAGTACCCCCGGGACAGCCGGCTACGAGCAGTACTTC.

This clonotype was observed a few times. The chain carries TRBV19 and TRBJ1-1; D ambiguous. Trimming removed 7 bases at V and 0 bases at J, with 15 bases between. The CDR3 runs 15 residues. CDR1 is LNHDA and CDR2 is SQIVND in the germline V gene (reference sequence). CDR3 loop: CASTRTSQMNTEAFF. In nucleotides, the CDR3 is TGTGCCAGTACCCGGACTAGCCAAATGAACACTGAAGCTTTCTTT. The full variable domain, with the rest looked up from reference TRBV19 and TRBJ1-1, is DGGITQSPKYLFRKEGQNVTLSCEQNLNHDAMYWYRQDPGQGLRLIYYSQIVNDFQKGDIAEGYSVSREKKESFPLTVTSAQKNPTAFYLCASTRTSQMNTEAFFGQGTRLTVV.

The chain couples TRBV3-1 to TRBJ2-7, with 9 bases lining up with TRBD1. The length of the CDR3 is 15 residues. The trim removed 4 bases at V and 2 bases at J, leaving 6 bases unmatched. CDR1 and CDR2 (germline): LGHDT, YNNKEL (reference sequence). The CDR3 loop reads CASSPRTGVPYEQYF. CDR3 DNA sequence: TGTGCCAGCAGCCCCCGGACAGGGGTGCCCTACGAGCAGTACTTC.

This clonotype has only a few counts. The V call is TRBV7-9, the J call TRBJ1-5, with 7 nucleotides matching TRBD1. CDR1 SEHNR and CDR2 FQNEAQ come from the germline V gene (reference sequence). Trimming at V came to 4 bases and at J to 4 bases, leaving 13 bases not matched to a gene. The CDR3 is 17 residues long. For the CDR3, the DNA is TGTGCCAGCAGCTCGCCGGACTGGACAGGCGCGAATCAGCCCCAGCATTTT. Translated: CASSSPDWTGANQPQHF.

V gene TRBV27 combines with J gene TRBJ2-3, with D perhaps matching TRBD2 (7 bases). The CDR3 runs 14 residues. Germline V CDR1 and CDR2: MNHEY, SMNVEV (reference sequence). Trimming took off 4 bases at V and 7 bases at J, with 15 bases between the two ends. Here the CDR3 reads CASSSGGVTHTQYF. CDR3 nucleotides: TGTGCCAGCAGTTCGGGGGGCGTTACGCATACGCAGTATTTT.

This chain joins TRBV10-3 and TRBJ1-5, with unresolved D. V lost 3 bases and J lost 3, with 12 bases in between. Germline assignment: CDR1 ENHRY and CDR2 SYGVKD. The CDR3 has 15 amino acids. CDR3: CAISDLWQNNQPQHF. The CDR3 DNA sequence: TGTGCCATCAGTGATTTGTGGCAGAACAATCAGCCCCAGCATTTT.

This clonotype turned up a few times. Here the CDR3 reads CASSQEGGGRELKGANVLTF. In DNA form, the CDR3 reads TGCGCCAGCAGCCAAGAGGGAGGGGGCAGGGAGTTGAAAGGGGCCAACGTCCTGACTTTC. The gene calls are TRBV4-1 and TRBJ2-6; possibly TRBD1 or TRBD2 for D (7 bases each). V lost 0 bases and J lost 4, with 22 bases in between. The germline CDR1 and CDR2 sequences are MGHRA and YSYEKL. The CDR3 sequence is 20 residues long.

This clonotype turned up a few times. The chain joins TRBV29-1 to TRBJ2-7; D is ambiguous. Trimming took 6 bases from V and 1 from J, leaving 13 bases between them. The CDR3 extends over 13 amino acids. Germline CDR1 reads SQVTM; CDR2 reads ANQGSEA. The CDR3 nucleotides are TGCAGCGTCGGCAGGTCCAATTCCTACGAGCAGTACTTC. Encoded protein: CSVGRSNSYEQYF.